This TCR beta chain was sequenced for a study of PD-1 blockade in mismatch repair-deficient tumors. On the study more broadly: All were previously treated, progressing patients with approximately 12 mismatch repair-deficient cancer types. Study outcomes and limitations: Tumor-resident clones, often absent from pretreatment blood, expanded after pembrolizumab and then contracted.

The method was immunoSEQ multiplex PCR; TCRdb's version includes in-frame clones alone and lacks a portion of them. The table has tens of thousands of clones, over 65% seen once; the top ten hold about 3.5%. All patients were mismatch repair deficient, assessed by either PCR or immunohistochemistry. TCRs were sequenced from a few patients responding to pembrolizumab. This clone has just a few counts. The antigen remains unidentified. The CDR3 spans 13 residues. The V end lost 4 bases, the J end lost 3 bases, and 9 bases lay between the germline ends. Germline V gene sequence: CDR1 MDHEN, CDR2 SYDVKM. This material consisted of peripheral blood, taken 4 weeks after starting pembrolizumab. V usage is TRBV28 and J usage is TRBJ1-1, with D unresolved. The receptor was derived from an adult with mismatch repair-deficient cancer. This CDR3 is CASSWGFDTEAFF. The CDR3 coding sequence is TGTGCCAGCAGTTGGGGATTTGACACTGAAGCTTTCTTT.